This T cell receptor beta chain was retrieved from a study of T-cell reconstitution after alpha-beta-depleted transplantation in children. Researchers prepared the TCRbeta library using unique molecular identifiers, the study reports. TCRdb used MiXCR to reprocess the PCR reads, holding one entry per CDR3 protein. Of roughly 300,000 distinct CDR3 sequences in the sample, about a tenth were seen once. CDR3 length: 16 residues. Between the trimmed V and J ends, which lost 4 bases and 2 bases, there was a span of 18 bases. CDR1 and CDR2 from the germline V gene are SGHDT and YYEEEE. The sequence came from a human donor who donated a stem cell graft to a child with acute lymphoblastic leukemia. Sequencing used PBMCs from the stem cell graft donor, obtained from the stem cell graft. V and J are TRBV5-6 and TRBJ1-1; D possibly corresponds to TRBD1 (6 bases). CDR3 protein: CASSRRGGGRNTEAFF. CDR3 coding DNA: TGTGCCAGCAGCCGCAGGGGCGGGGGGAGAAACACTGAAGCTTTCTTT.